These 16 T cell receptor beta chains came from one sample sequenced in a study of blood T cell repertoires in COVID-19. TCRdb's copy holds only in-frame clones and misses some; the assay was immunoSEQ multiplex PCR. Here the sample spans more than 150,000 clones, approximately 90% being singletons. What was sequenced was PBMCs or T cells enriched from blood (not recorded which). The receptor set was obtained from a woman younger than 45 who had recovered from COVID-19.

This chain's CDR3 is CASSLGREDYGYTF. The CDR3 DNA follows: TGTGCCAGCAGCTTGGGCAGGGAGGACTATGGCTACACCTTC. This chain connects TRBV7-2 to TRBJ1-2; perhaps TRBD1 as D (5 bases). V lost 3 bases and J 3 bases, leaving 11 bases between the germline ends. Per the germline V gene, CDR1 is SGHTA and CDR2 is FQGNSA. CDR3 length: 14 residues.

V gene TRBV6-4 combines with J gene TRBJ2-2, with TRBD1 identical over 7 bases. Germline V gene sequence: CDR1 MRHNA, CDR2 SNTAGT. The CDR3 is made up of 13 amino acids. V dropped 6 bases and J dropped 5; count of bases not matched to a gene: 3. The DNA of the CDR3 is TGTGCCAGCAGCGTACAGGGGACCGGGGAGCTGTTTTTT. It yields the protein CASSVQGTGELFF.

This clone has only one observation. In DNA, the CDR3 is TGCGCCAGCAGGCCTACAGGGAACACTGAAGCTTTCTTT. Translating gives CASRPTGNTEAFF. The chain carries TRBV10-2 and TRBJ1-1; D might be TRBD1 (5 bases). Between the trimmed V and J ends, which lost 6 bases and 1 base, there was a span of 9 bases. The germline CDR1 and CDR2 sequences are WSHSY and SAAADI. The CDR3 extends over 13 amino acids.

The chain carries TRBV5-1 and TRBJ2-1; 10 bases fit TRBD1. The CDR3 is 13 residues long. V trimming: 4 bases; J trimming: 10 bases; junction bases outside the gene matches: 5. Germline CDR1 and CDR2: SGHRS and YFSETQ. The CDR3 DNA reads TGCGCCAGCAGCCTGGACAGGGGGGAAGAGCAGTTCTTC. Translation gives CASSLDRGEEQFF.

The CDR3 sequence is CASSLLGVTGELFF. Written as DNA, the CDR3 is TGTGCCAGCAGCTTGCTCGGGGTTACCGGGGAGCTGTTTTTT. The J gene is TRBJ2-2, the V gene TRBV7-6; TRBD2 is a possible D gene (5 bases). V lost 3 bases, J lost 5 bases, and 10 bases lay in between. CDR3 size: 14 residues. Germline CDR1 is SGHVS and CDR2 is FNYEAQ.

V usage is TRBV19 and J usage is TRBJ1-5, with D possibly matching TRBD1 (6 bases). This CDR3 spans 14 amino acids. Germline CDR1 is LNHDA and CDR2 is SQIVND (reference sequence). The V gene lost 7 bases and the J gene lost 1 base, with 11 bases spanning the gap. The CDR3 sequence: CASTPGTSNQPQHF. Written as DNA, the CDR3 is TGTGCCAGTACCCCCGGGACAAGCAATCAGCCCCAGCATTTT.

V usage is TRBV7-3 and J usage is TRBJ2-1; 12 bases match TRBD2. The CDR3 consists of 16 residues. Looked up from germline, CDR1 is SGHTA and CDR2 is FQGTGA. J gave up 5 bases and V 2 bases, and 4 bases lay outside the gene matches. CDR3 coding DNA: TGTGCCAGCAGCTTATGGGCTAGCGGGAGGGACAATGAGCAGTTCTTC. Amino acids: CASSLWASGRDNEQFF.

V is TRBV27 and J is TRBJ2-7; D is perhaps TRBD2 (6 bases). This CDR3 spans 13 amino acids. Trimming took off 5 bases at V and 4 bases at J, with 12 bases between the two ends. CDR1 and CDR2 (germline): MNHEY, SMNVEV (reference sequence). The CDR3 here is CASSLEGGYEQYF. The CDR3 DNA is TGTGCCAGCAGTCTGGAGGGAGGATACGAGCAGTACTTC.

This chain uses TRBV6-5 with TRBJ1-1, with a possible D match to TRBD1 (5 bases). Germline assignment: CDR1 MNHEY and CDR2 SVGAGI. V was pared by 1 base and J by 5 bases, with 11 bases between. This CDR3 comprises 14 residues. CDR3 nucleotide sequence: TGTGCCAGCAGTTACTATGTCGGGGGAACTGAAGCTTTCTTT. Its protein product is CASSYYVGGTEAFF.

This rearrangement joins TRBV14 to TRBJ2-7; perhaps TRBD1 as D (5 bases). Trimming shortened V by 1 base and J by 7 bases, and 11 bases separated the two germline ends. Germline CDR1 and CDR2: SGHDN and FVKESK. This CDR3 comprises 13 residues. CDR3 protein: CASSQGHRWEQYF. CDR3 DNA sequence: TGTGCCAGCAGCCAAGGTCACAGGTGGGAGCAGTACTTC.

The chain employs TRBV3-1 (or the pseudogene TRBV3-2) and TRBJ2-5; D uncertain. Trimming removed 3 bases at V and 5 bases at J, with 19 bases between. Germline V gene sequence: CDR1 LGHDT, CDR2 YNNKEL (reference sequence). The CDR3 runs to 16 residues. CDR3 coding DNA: TGTGCCAGCAGCCATGTCCCGTCGGTGCTCGCGGAGACCCAGTACTTC. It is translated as CASSHVPSVLAETQYF.

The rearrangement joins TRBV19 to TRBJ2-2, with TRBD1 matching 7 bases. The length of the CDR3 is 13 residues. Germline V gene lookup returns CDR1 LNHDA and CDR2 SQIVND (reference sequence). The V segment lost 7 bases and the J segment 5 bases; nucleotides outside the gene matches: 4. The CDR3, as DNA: TGTGCCAGTACCGGGACAGCGACCGGGGAGCTGTTTTTT. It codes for CASTGTATGELFF.

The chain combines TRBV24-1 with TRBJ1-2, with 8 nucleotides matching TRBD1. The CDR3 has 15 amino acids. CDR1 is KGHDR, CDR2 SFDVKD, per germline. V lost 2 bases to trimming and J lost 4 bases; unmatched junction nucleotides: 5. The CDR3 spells CATSDSPGTGYGYTF. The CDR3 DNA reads TGTGCCACCAGTGATTCCCCCGGGACAGGCTATGGCTACACCTTC.

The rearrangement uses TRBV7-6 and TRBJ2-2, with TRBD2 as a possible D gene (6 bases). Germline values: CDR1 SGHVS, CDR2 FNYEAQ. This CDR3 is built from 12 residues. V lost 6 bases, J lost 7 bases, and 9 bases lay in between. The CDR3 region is CASSREDGELFF. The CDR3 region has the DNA TGTGCCAGCAGTAGGGAGGACGGGGAGCTGTTTTTT.

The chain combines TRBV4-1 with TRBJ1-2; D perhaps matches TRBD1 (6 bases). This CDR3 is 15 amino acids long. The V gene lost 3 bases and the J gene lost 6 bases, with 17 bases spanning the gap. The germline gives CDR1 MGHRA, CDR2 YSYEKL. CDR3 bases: TGCGCCAGCAGCCAGGTTCGACAGGTTCGGGATGGCTACACCTTC. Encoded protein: CASSQVRQVRDGYTF.

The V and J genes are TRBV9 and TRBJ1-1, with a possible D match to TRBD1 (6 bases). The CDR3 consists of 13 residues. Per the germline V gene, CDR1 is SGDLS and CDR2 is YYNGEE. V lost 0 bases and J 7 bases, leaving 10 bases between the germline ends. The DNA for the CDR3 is TGTGCCAGCAGCGTAGCTGGGGGCAGTGAAGCTTTCTTT. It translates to CASSVAGGSEAFF.